This entry concerns a single T cell receptor beta chain. This sample was taken from a study of OX40 agonist ivuxolimab in advanced cancers. Study summary: The drug used for patients, ivuxolimab, was an agonistic anti-OX40 (CD134) antibody.

The assay was immunoSEQ multiplex PCR, and TCRdb's table has in-frame clones only and misses some. Of roughly 50,000 clones listed, 75% to 90% are singletons. The specimen comprised CD4+ or CD8+ T cells sorted from blood, sampled in a trial of the OX40 agonist ivuxolimab. The sequence was collected from an adult with an advanced solid tumor such as melanoma, head and neck, liver or kidney cancer.

The CDR3 DNA reads as TGTGCCAGCAGGCCGGGACAGATGTATCAGCCCCAGCATTTT. The encoded protein is CASRPGQMYQPQHF. The chain is built from TRBV28 and TRBJ1-5, with TRBD1 matching 7 bases. CDR1 MDHEN and CDR2 SYDVKM come from the germline V gene. The CDR3 extends over 14 amino acids. Trimming cost V 6 bases and J 5 bases; bases outside gene matches: 7.